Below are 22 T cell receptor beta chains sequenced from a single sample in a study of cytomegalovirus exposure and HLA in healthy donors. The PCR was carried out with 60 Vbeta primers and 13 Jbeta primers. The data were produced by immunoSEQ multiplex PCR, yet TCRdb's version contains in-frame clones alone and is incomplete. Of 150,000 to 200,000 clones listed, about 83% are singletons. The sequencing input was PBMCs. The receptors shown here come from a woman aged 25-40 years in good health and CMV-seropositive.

The CDR3 bases are TGTGCCAGCAGCTTAATCGGGATCTACACAGATACGCAGTATTTT. Amino acids: CASSLIGIYTDTQYF. The chain is built from TRBV7-3 and TRBJ2-3; D might be TRBD2 (5 bases). Deletions cut 1 base from V and 2 bases from J, with 10 bases between. The V gene's germline CDR1 is SGHTA and CDR2 FQGTGA. This CDR3 has 15 residues.

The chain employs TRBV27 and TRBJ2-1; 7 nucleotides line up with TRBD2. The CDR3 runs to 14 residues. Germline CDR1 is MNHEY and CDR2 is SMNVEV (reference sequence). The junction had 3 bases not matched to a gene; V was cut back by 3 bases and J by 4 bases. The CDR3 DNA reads TGTGCCAGCAGTTTCGAGCGGGAATACAATGAGCAGTTCTTC. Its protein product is CASSFEREYNEQFF.

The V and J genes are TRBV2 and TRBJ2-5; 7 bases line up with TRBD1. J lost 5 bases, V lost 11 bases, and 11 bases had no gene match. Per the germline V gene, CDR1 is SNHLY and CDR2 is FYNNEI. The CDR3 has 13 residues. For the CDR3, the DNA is TGTGCCGGCCAGACAGGGAGAAAGGAGACCCAGTACTTC. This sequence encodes CAGQTGRKETQYF.

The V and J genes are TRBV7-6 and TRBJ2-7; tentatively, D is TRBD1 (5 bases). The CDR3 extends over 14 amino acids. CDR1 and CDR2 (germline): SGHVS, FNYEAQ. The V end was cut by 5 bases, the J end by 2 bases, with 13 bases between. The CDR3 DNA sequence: TGTGCCAGCAGCCCCAGGACATACCCCTACGAGCAGTACTTC. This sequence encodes CASSPRTYPYEQYF.

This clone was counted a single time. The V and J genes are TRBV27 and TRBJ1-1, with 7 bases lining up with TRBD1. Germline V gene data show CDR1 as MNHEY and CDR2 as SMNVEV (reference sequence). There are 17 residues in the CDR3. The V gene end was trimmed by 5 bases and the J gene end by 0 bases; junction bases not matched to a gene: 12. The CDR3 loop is CASSPRGRGLMNTEAFF. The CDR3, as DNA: TGTGCCAGCAGTCCAAGGGGGCGCGGATTAATGAACACTGAAGCTTTCTTT.

The CDR3 DNA sequence: TGCGCCAGCAGCTCACAGGGGGTCGGGGAAAAACTGTTTTTT. It encodes CASSSQGVGEKLFF. The genes are TRBV5-1 and TRBJ1-4, with TRBD1 matching 8 bases. The length of the CDR3 is 14 residues. V was clipped by 3 bases and J by 8 bases; unmatched bases: 6. From germline, CDR1 is SGHRS and CDR2 YFSETQ.

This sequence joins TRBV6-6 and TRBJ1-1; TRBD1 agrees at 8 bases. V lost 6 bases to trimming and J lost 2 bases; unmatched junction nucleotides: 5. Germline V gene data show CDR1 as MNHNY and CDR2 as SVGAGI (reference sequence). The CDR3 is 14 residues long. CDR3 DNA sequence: TGTGCCAGCAGAAAACAGGGGGAAAACACTGAAGCTTTCTTT. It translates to CASRKQGENTEAFF.

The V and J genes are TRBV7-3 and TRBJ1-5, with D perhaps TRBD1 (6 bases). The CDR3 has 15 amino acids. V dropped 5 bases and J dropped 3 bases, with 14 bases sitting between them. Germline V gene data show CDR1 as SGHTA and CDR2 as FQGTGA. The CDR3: CASSPQGAINQPQHF. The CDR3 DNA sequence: TGTGCCAGCAGCCCACAGGGAGCGATCAATCAGCCCCAGCATTTT.

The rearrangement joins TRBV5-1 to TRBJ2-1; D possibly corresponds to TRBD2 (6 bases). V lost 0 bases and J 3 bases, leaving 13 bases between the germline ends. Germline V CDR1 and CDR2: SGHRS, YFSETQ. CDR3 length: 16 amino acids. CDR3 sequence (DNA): TGCGCCAGCAGCTTGGGTATGGGGGGTGGCTACAATGAGCAGTTCTTC. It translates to CASSLGMGGGYNEQFF. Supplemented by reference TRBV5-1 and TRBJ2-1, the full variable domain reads KAGVTQTPRYLIKTRGQQVTLSCSPISGHRSVSWYQQTPGQGLQFLFEYFSETQRNKGNFPGRFSGRQFSNSRSEMNVSTLELGDSALYLCASSLGMGGGYNEQFFGPGTRLTVL.

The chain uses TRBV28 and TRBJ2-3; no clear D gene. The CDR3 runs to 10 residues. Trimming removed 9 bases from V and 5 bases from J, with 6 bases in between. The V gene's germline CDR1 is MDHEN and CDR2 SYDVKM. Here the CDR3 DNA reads TGTGCCAGTAGGAGAGATACGCAGTATTTT. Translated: CASRRDTQYF. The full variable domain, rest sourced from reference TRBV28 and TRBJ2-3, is DVKVTQSSRYLVKRTGEKVFLECVQDMDHENMFWYRQDPGLGLRLIYFSYDVKMKEKGDIPEGYSVSREKKERFSLILESASTNQTSMYLCASRRDTQYFGPGTRLTVL.

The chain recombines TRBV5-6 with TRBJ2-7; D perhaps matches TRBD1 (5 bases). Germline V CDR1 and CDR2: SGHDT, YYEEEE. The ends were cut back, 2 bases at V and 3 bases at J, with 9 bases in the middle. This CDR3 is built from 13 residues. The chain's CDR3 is CASSLRGDYEQYF. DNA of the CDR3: TGTGCCAGCAGCTTAAGGGGCGACTACGAGCAGTACTTC.

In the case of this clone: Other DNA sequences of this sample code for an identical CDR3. The CDR3 region has the DNA TGTGCCAGCAGCTCCGCTAGGGGCTACACCTTC. Its protein is CASSSARGYTF. The rearrangement joins TRBV7-9 to TRBJ1-2; D is unresolved. This CDR3 has 11 residues. Deletions cut 4 bases from V and 8 bases from J, with 8 bases between. In germline, CDR1 is SEHNR, CDR2 FQNEAQ (reference sequence).

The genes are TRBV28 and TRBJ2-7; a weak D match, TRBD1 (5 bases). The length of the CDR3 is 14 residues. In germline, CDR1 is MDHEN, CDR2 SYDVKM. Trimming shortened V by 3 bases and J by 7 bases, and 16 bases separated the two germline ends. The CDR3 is CASSFWGRVEEQYF. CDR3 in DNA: TGTGCCAGCAGTTTTTGGGGCAGGGTGGAGGAGCAGTACTTC.

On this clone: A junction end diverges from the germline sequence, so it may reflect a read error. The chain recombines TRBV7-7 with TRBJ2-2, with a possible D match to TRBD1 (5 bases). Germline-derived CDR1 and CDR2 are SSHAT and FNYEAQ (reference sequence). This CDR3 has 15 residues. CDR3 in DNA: TGTGCTAGCAGCTCAATGAGGACACACACCGGGGAGCTGTTTTTT. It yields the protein CASSSMRTHTGELFF.

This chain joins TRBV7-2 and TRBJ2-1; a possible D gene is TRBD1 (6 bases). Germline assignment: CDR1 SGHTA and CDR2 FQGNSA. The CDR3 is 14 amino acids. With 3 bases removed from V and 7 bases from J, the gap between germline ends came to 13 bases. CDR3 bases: TGTGCCAGCAGCTTGAGTTACAGGGCAAATGAGCAGTTCTTC. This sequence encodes CASSLSYRANEQFF.

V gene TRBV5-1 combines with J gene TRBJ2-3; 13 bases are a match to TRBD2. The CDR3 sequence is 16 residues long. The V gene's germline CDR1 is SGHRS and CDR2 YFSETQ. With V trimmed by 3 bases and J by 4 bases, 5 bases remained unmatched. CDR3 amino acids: CASSSKTSGGADTQYF. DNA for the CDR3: TGCGCCAGCAGCTCAAAAACTAGCGGGGGGGCAGATACGCAGTATTTT.

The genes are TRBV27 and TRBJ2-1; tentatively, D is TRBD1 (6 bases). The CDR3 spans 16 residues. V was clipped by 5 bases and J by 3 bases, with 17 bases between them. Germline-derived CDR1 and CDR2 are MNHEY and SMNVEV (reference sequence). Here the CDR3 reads CASSNLQGIGYNEQFF. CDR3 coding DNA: TGTGCCAGCAGTAACCTACAGGGAATAGGCTACAATGAGCAGTTCTTC.

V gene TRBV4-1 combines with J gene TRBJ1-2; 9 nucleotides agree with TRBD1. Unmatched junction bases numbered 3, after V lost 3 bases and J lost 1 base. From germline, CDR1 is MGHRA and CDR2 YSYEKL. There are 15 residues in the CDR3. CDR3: CASSQGQGGNYGYTF. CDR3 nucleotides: TGCGCCAGCAGCCAGGGACAGGGAGGTAACTATGGCTACACCTTC.

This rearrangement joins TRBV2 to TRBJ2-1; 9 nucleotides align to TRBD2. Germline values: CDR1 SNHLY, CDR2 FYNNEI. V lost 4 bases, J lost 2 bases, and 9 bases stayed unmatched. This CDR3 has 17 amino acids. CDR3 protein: CASSVSTSGPPYNEQFF. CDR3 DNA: TGTGCCAGCAGTGTATCGACTAGCGGACCTCCCTACAATGAGCAGTTCTTC. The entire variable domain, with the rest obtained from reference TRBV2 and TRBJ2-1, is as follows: EPEVTQTPSHQVTQMGQEVILRCVPISNHLYFYWYRQILGQKVEFLVSFYNNEISEKSEIFDDQFSVERPDGSNFTLKIRSTKLEDSAMYFCASSVSTSGPPYNEQFFGPGTRLTVL.

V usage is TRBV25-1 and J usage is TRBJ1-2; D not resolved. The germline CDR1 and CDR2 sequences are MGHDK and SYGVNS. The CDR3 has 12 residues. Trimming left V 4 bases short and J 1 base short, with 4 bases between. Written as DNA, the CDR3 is TGTGCCAGCAGTGCCTTTAACTATGGCTACACCTTC. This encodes CASSAFNYGYTF.

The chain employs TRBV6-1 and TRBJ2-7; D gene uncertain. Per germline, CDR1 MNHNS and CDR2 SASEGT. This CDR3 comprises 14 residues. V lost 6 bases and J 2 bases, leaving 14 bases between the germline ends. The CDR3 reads CASSPLTLTYEQYF. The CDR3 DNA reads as TGTGCCAGCAGCCCTCTGACTCTAACCTACGAGCAGTACTTC.

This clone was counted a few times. Here the CDR3 DNA reads TGTGCCAGCAGTTCGGCTGGAGAGGAGACCCAGTACTTC. It encodes CASSSAGEETQYF. The V call is TRBV6-6, the J call TRBJ2-5; no firm D call. The CDR3 spans 13 residues. Trimming cost V 4 bases and J 5 bases, with 11 bases left between them. The V gene's germline CDR1 is MNHNY and CDR2 SVGAGI (reference sequence).